This TCR beta chain was identified during a study of regulatory T cells in long-lasting Graves disease (dated by TCRdb to the early 2020s). About the full investigation: Newly diagnosed Graves' disease patients had taken antithyroid drugs for less than 3 months. A total of approximately 35 samples underwent TCR sequencing: about 13 from persistent and around 20 from newly diagnosed Graves' disease patients. The study took place in China and was registered as a clinical trial. Patients with persistent Graves' disease were compared with patients with newly diagnosed Graves' disease using TCR sequencing and RNA sequencing of peripheral blood.

Reading the label with the study, this specimen's time point is: newly diagnosed GD, antithyroid drugs for less than 3 months. For both TCR sequencing and RNA sequencing, RNA was extracted from PBMCs using TRIzol. Graves' disease was diagnosed according to American Thyroid Association guidelines. Patients for the study were recruited at an endocrinology department in Xi'an, China. Each patient gave about 10 milliliters of peripheral blood, collected in an EDTA anticoagulant tube. PBMCs were isolated by Ficoll Paque Plus density gradient separation without further T cell sorting. An Agilent 2100 Bioanalyzer and agarose gel were used to check RNA quality, while a NanoDrop 2000 measured RNA concentration. The germline V gene (reference sequence) yields DFQATT for CDR1 and SNEGSKA for CDR2. From cysteine to phenylalanine, the CDR3 is 18 amino acids long. Kept here is only the CDR3 DNA, which spans 54 bases and is read in frame from base 1. V and J lose 4 bases and 0 bases, and a span of 22 bases separates them.

The library came from multiplex PCR. TCRdb records Illumina HiSeq 4000 as the sequencer. CDR3 regions were amplified by Arm-PCR with iRepertoire HTBI primers to construct TCR beta libraries. Before sequencing, the PCR products underwent gel purification. On the authors' methods: Gene usage analysis of CDR3 amino acid clonotypes used the approximately 62 TRBV and around 14 TRBJ segments found across samples. Filtered high-quality paired reads were merged into contigs using COPE and FqMerger. Contigs were aligned with BLAST to IMGT TRBV, TRBD and TRBJ reference genes, and CDR3 was defined per IMGT. Any clonotype with a frequency above 0.1% was counted as a highly expanded clone. Shannon entropy was used to measure repertoire diversity, and the Gini coefficient was used to measure V-J evenness. Clonotypes shared by more than one individual were considered public. TCRdb took the public reads, trimmed them with fastp at Q25, ran MiXCR for clone calling and kept in-frame beta chains. Every CDR3 protein is listed once, alongside the most common genes and DNA of its rows. The V and J calls were determined by TCRdb, not by the authors. The sample has some 370,000 distinct CDR3 sequences on record, 10% to 15% of them singletons. Clones ranked in the top ten supply approximately 19% of the sample.

General study outcomes and caveats: The authors noted that the small sample size was a limitation that may lower accuracy. TRBV28, TRBJ1-2 and TRBJ2-5 were preferentially used in persistent disease, while TRBV20-1 and TRBJ2-1 were favored in newly diagnosed disease. Only the TCR beta chain was sequenced and analyzed. Persistent Graves' disease patients showed lower TCR Shannon entropy and fewer highly expanded clones than newly diagnosed patients, suggesting clonal expansion. Persistent patients shared more public clonotypes among themselves (under 3,000) than newly diagnosed patients did (approximately 970). The study examined only peripheral blood because the primary lesion, thyroid tissue, could not be accessed.

This clonotype was picked up many times. Its antigen remains undetermined. No much larger clonotype is one base removed from it; base qualities were not supplied. The same data also contributed to another study, on T cells in Graves' hyperthyroidism and ophthalmopathy. From that second study: Stable Graves' hyperthyroidism was defined as the absence of progression to ophthalmopathy over 18 months of follow-up. The hyperthyroidism patients were between 18 and 65 years old and newly diagnosed, with a disease duration of less than 2 months. Any patient with an uncontrolled infection, another autoimmune disease, pregnancy or lactation was excluded. Clinical symptoms, serum thyroxine and TRAb, thyroid ultrasound, and orbital computed tomography formed the basis for the diagnoses. The TCR CDR3 was subjected to a first round of RT-PCR using the HTBI primer set and the Qiagen OneStep RT-PCR kit. Blood samples also contained most of the expanded thyroid clonotypes (frequency above 0.001), which suggests that blood repertoires may reflect thyroid immune responses. In cross-validation, a model built on a 13 V-J signature told ophthalmopathy apart from stable hyperthyroidism with under 90% sensitivity and about 81% specificity, and in testing the same model reached 80%/75%. During validation, the model predicted progression to ophthalmopathy a median of around six months ahead of onset, with around 70% sensitivity and under 85% specificity. A discovery cohort of about 100 patients, approximately 44 with Graves' ophthalmopathy and about 60 with stable Graves' hyperthyroidism, was used to find distinguishing TCR V-J signatures. An independent validation cohort of around 19 hyperthyroidism patients and some 15 patients who later progressed to ophthalmopathy tested prospective prediction of ophthalmopathy. The 85 to 100 discovery patients were divided at random into training and test sets in a 7:3 ratio. In addition, the study compared T-cell repertoires in thyroid tissue and in blood from roughly six Graves' hyperthyroidism patients. Once sampling was done, hyperthyroidism patients were given methimazole at a starting dose of 30 mg daily, whereas ophthalmopathy patients were given high-dose intravenous methylprednisolone. Libraries were constructed in a second round of multiplex PCR, after which size selection and purification were carried out. Libraries were sequenced paired-end with 100 bp reads on an Illumina HiSeq2000. SOAPnuke was used to process the raw data, throwing out any read that contained adapters or uncalled bases, had a mean Phred below 15, or lacked an exact constant-primer or identifier match. COPE v1.2.5 was used to merge the high-quality paired reads, and each unique nucleotide sequence was defined as a clonotype. Clonotypes were aligned to IMGT TRBV, TRBD and TRBJ reference segments using MiTCR v1.1. The analysis included only V-J combinations with a frequency above 0.0001, which together covered around 99% of the repertoires. A TCS score was defined as the ratio of F50 (clonal expansion) to E x V (chaos), with BLOSUM62-based TCRdist applied between CDR3 peptides within each V-J. Welch's t-statistics and random forest reduced some 510 V-J features to 13, which were used in a naive Bayes classifier (R e1071). No statistical method was used to set the sample size in advance, and investigators knew the group allocation. TCR Vbeta CDR3 sequencing of 135 peripheral blood samples (around 45 ophthalmopathy, 75 hyperthyroidism and approximately 17 progressor patients) is reported in the paper.

This clonotype was sampled from a woman under 30 with Graves disease. Donor details come from another sample of the same person, matched by shared clones. The source material was peripheral blood mononuclear cells (PBMCs), sampled at new diagnosis, from a patient treated with antithyroid drugs. This chain joins TRBV20-1 to TRBJ2-1, with an unclear D gene assignment. The CDR3 protein sequence reads: CSATQDAAERRSYNEQFF. The DNA is TGCAGTGCTACCCAAGATGCCGCCGAGCGTCGCTCCTACAATGAGCAGTTCTTC.